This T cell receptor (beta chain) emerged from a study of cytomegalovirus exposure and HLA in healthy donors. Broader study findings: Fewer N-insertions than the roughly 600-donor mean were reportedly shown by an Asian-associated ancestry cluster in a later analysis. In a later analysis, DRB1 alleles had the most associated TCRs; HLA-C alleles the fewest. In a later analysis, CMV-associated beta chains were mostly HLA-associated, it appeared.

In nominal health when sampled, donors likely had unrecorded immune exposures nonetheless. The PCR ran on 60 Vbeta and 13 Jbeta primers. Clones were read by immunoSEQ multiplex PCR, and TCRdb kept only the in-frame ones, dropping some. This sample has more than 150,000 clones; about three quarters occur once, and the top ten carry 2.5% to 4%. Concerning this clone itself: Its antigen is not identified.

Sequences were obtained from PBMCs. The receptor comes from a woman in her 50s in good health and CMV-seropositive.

The CDR3 DNA sequence: TGTGCCAGTAGTATGAGCGGGAGAGCCTACAATGAGCAGTTCTTC. This gives the protein CASSMSGRAYNEQFF. V usage is TRBV19 and J usage is TRBJ2-1, with 8 bases that match TRBD2. Per the germline V gene, CDR1 is LNHDA and CDR2 is SQIVND (reference sequence). Unmatched junction bases numbered 3, after V lost 3 bases and J lost 2 bases. The CDR3 totals 15 residues.